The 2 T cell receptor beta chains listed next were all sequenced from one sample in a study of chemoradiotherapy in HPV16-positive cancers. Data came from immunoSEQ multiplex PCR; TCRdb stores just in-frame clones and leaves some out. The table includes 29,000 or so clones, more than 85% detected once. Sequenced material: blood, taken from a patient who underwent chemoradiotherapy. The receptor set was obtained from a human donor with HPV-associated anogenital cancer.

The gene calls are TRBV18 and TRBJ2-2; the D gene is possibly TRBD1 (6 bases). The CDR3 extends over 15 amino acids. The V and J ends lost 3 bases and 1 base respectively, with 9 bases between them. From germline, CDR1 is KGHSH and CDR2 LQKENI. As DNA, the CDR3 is TGTGCCAGCTCACCGGTCAGGGGGAACACCGGGGAGCTGTTTTTT. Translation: CASSPVRGNTGELFF.

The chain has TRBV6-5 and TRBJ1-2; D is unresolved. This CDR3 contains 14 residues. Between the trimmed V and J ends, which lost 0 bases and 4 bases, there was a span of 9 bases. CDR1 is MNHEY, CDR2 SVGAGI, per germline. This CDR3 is CASSYSILSYGYTF. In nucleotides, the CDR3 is TGTGCCAGCAGTTACTCGATACTGAGCTATGGCTACACCTTC.